This T cell receptor (beta chain) was obtained from a study of blood T cell repertoires in COVID-19 (dated by TCRdb to the early 2020s). Background for the entire study: The collaborator samples originated in the United States, Italy and Spain and spanned the acute and convalescent phases of COVID-19. Samples came from the ongoing ImmuneRACE study (first 160 participants) plus 1,254 subjects from 6 global collaborators. The prospective study material was composed of cDNA or gDNA derived from T cells, B-cell-depleted T cells, or PBMCs. A freely available public database, intended as a resource for researchers studying the immune response to SARS-CoV-2, is where the repertoires were released. Where available, HLA class I and class II types were taken from metadata supplied by the sample provider and were not determined by assay-based typing. A de-identified subject ID, COVID-19 status, age in years and sex were almost always included in the sample metadata. The dataset comprised deeply sampled blood TCRbeta repertoires from subjects exposed to, actively infected with, or recovered from COVID-19. General findings and caveats noted by the study authors: How much clinical and demographic metadata was included differed by source and by participant, and the metadata was provided uncurated.

Comments on this clone: Its antigen has not been determined. There are no base qualities to consult, and no much larger clone falls within one base.

TCRbeta CDR3 regions were amplified from genomic DNA using the immunoSEQ Assay, a bias-controlled multiplex PCR. Concerning the study's data processing: Nucleated cell counts per sample were estimated from amplification of reference gene primers within the assay. Sequence reads were collapsed and filtered to measure the absolute abundance of every unique TCRbeta CDR3 rearrangement. For each sample, productive Simpson clonality was calculated as the square root of Simpson's diversity index across productive rearrangements. TCRdb obtained this table from immuneACCESS and retained in-frame rearrangements with V and J assigned. These tables miss some clones; where compared with another copy, unresolved V genes account for less than half of the shortfall, and the remainder is unexplained. V, J and clone size were drawn from that table, and D and trimming were deduced from the DNA. Recorded for this sample are some 100,000 clones; around 87% of them occurred a single time. The biggest ten clones account for about 18% of the sample.

Whole blood was collected in K2EDTA tubes by collaborating institutions according to the institutions' own protocols. For TCRbeta analysis, collaborator samples were shipped as frozen whole blood, as isolated PBMCs, or as DNA extracted from either sample type. Ends trimmed: V by 11 bases, J by 4 bases; bases unmatched to a gene: 5. The CDR3 runs 12 residues from the cysteine to the phenylalanine. Only CDR3 DNA is held: 36 bases, read in frame from base 1. CDR1 and CDR2 are read off the germline V gene as KGHSH and LQKENI. The sequenced sample was peripheral blood. The chain couples TRBV18 to TRBJ2-7, with 10 bases matching TRBD1. The sequence derives from a human donor in a cohort sampled during active COVID-19. The CDR3: CAAGQGVYEQYF. At the DNA level, the sequence is TGTGCCGCAGGACAGGGGGTGTACGAGCAGTACTTC.